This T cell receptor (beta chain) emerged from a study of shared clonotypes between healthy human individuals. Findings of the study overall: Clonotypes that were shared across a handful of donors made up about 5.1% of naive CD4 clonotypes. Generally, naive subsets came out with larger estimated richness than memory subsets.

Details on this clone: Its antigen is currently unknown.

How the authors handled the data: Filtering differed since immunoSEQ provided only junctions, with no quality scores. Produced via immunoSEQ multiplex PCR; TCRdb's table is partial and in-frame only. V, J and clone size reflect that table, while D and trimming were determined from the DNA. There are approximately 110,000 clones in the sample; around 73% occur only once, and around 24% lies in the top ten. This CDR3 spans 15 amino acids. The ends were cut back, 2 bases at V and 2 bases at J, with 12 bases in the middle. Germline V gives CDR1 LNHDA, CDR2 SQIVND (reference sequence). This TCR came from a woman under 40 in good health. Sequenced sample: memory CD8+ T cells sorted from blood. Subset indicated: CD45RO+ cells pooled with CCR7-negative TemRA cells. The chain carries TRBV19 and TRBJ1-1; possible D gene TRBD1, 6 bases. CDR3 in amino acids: CASSIWAGENTEAFF. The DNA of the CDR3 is TGTGCCAGTAGTATATGGGCAGGGGAAAACACTGAAGCTTTCTTT. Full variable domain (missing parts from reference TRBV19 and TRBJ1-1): DGGITQSPKYLFRKEGQNVTLSCEQNLNHDAMYWYRQDPGQGLRLIYYSQIVNDFQKGDIAEGYSVSREKKESFPLTVTSAQKNPTAFYLCASSIWAGENTEAFFGQGTRLTVV.